The sequence of this TCR beta chain was determined in a study of blood T cell repertoires in COVID-19 (dated by TCRdb to the early 2020s). Notes on the research overall: Samples covering the acute and convalescent phases of COVID-19 were provided by collaborators in the United States, Italy and Spain. Nearly every sample came with metadata listing a de-identified subject ID, COVID-19 status, age in years and sex. The samples were drawn from the first 160 participants of the ongoing ImmuneRACE study and from roughly 1,300 subjects provided by 6 global collaborators. The repertoires were released in a freely available public database meant as a resource for research on the immune response to SARS-CoV-2. Subjects who had been exposed to COVID-19, were actively infected with it, or had recovered from it provided the deeply sampled blood TCRbeta repertoires that made up the dataset. Where HLA class I and class II types were available, the types were taken from metadata supplied by the sample provider, not from assay-based typing. The prospective study material was composed of cDNA or gDNA derived from T cells, B-cell-depleted T cells, or PBMCs. Overall results and qualifications from the work: How much clinical and demographic metadata was included differed by source and by participant, and the metadata was provided uncurated.

The immunoSEQ Assay, a bias-controlled multiplex PCR, was used to amplify TCRbeta CDR3 regions from genomic DNA. The authors' pipeline ran thus. The number of nucleated cells in each sample was estimated by amplification of reference gene primers within the assay. To quantify the absolute abundance of each unique TCRbeta CDR3 rearrangement, sequence reads were collapsed and filtered. For each sample, productive Simpson clonality was calculated as the square root of Simpson's diversity index over productive rearrangements. As stored in TCRdb, this immuneACCESS dataset retains in-frame rearrangements with V and J assigned. A fraction of the clones does not appear; measured against another copy, unresolved V genes explain less than half of the discrepancy, and the remainder lacks a known reason. For V, J and clone size, that table is used; D and trimming come from the DNA. The sample table contains about 50,000 clones; only one count was recorded for around 89% of them. 2.2% of the sample lies in the top ten.

Regarding this clone: The clone's antigen remains unknown. No clone much larger than this one lies a single base away; base qualities are absent.

The germline V end is reduced by 6 bases and the J end by 2 bases; junction bases left unmatched: 9. The germline V gene encodes CDR1 MNHEY and CDR2 SVGEGT. Including cysteine and phenylalanine, the CDR3 has 17 amino acids. Only the CDR3 region is kept as DNA, spanning 51 bases read in frame from base 1. The collaborating institutions used their own protocols to collect whole blood in K2EDTA tubes. For TCRbeta analysis, collaborator samples were shipped as frozen whole blood, as isolated PBMCs, or as DNA extracted from either sample type. Sequencing was performed on peripheral blood. The receptor was isolated from a human donor in a cohort sampled during active COVID-19. The V gene is TRBV6-2 or TRBV6-3 and the J gene is TRBJ2-7; 14 bases in the middle match TRBD2. The DNA sequence follows: TGTGCCAGCAGCCCTCGGACTAGCGGGAGGTTCGCCTACGAGCAGTACTTC. This encodes CASSPRTSGRFAYEQYF.